The rows below give T cell receptor beta chains drawn from one sample of a study of regulatory and conventional T cells in RAG deficiency. The repertoire was sequenced with immunoSEQ multiplex PCR; TCRdb's copy has only in-frame clones and lacks some. The repertoire holds more than 20,000 clones, 95% to 97% seen once, with over 1% in the top ten. These data also featured in a second study, about regulatory T cells.

Sequenced material: CD25- CD4+ T cells sorted from blood. These receptors came from a human donor in good health. Both conserved end residues are part of each CDR3. The D gene is left open where the match is weak. Size values are once, few and many counts, or a class for expanded clones, and some rows have none.

j_call,clone_size,v_call,d_call,cdr3_aa
TRBJ2-2,once,TRBV4-2,TRBD1,CASSQGQGHTGELFF
TRBJ2-5,NA,TRBV2,NA,CASSAEVKETQYF
TRBJ2-4,NA,TRBV5-4,NA,CASSPSGTTLAKNIQYF
TRBJ2-3,NA,TRBV30,TRBD1,CACGQGHTDTQYF
TRBJ2-1,NA,TRBV7-3,NA,CATSRSGSSYNEQFF
TRBJ2-1,NA,TRBV7-2,TRBD1,CASSLVGTGGHEQFF
TRBJ1-1,NA,TRBV2,TRBD1,CASSRDRINTEAFF
TRBJ2-5,NA,TRBV27,NA,CASSLAATQETQYF
TRBJ2-7,once,TRBV9,NA,CASSVEGSTFAEQYF
TRBJ1-4,NA,TRBV6-1,NA,CASKRGRGNEKLFF
TRBJ2-7,NA,TRBV5-7,TRBD1,CASSLTGDRGHYEQYF
TRBJ1-1,NA,TRBV6-5,NA,CASSSADLVAEAFF
TRBJ2-1,NA,TRBV4-1,NA,CASSHLSLYNEQFF
TRBJ2-2,NA,TRBV5-4,NA,CASSLSASDLGELFF
TRBJ2-1,NA,TRBV7-2,NA,CASSLVRGPNEQFF
TRBJ2-1,NA,TRBV6-5,TRBD2,CASSPPGLAATEQFF
TRBJ2-3,NA,TRBV5-1,TRBD2,CASRLAADTQYF
TRBJ2-2,NA,TRBV5-1,NA,CASSLGQGNTGELFF
TRBJ2-1,NA,TRBV21-1,NA,CASSKRGDSSYNEQFF
TRBJ2-1,NA,TRBV7-3,TRBD2,CASSRLAGSYNEQFF
TRBJ2-3,once,TRBV27,NA,CASSFRLAADTQYF
TRBJ2-7,NA,TRBV7-2,TRBD1,CASSSRDSPFVSLNEQYF
TRBJ1-5,NA,TRBV5-5,TRBD1,CASSSGQGNNQPQHF
TRBJ2-2,NA,TRBV6-5,NA,CATQGSYNTGELFF